This T cell receptor (beta chain) was sequenced for a study of blood T cell repertoires in COVID-19. Study in general: Donors in the United States, Italy and Spain gave samples during acute or convalescent COVID-19. Sources were T cells, B-cell-depleted T cells, or PBMCs; the material itself was cDNA or gDNA.

In the original analysis: Reference gene primer amplification gave nucleated cell count estimates. Sequencing was performed with immunoSEQ multiplex PCR; in TCRdb, only in-frame clones are kept and a portion is missing. D and trimming come from the DNA, and the V and J calls and clone size come from that table. The table includes about 150,000 clones, about 83% detected once. Patients of the Seattle cohort, enrolled during active infection, were followed longitudinally. The length of the CDR3 is 14 residues. Trimming took 7 bases from V and 0 from J; bases not matched to a gene: 4. The V gene's germline CDR1 is SGHRS and CDR2 YFSETQ.

The chain carries TRBV5-1 and TRBJ2-1; 7 bases fit TRBD2. This clonotype originated in a woman in her sixties or seventies with COVID-19, enrolled during active disease. The source material was peripheral blood. The CDR3 is CASLGGSSYNEQFF. The CDR3 coding sequence is TGCGCCAGCTTGGGCGGGAGCTCCTACAATGAGCAGTTCTTC.